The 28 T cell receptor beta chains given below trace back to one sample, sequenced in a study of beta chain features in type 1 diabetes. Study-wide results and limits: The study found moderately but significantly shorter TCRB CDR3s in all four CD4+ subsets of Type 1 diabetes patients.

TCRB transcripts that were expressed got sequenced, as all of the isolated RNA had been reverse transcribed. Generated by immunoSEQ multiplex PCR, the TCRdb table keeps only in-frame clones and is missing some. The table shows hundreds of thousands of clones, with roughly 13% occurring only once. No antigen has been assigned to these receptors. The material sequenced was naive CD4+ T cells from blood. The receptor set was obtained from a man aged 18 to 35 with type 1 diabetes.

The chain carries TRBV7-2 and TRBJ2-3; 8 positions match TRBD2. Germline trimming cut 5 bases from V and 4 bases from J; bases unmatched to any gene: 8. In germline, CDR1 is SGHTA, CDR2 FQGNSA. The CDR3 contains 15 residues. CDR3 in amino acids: CASSLGGASADTQYF. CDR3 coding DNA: TGTGCCAGCAGCCTCGGGGGGGCGTCCGCAGATACGCAGTATTTT.

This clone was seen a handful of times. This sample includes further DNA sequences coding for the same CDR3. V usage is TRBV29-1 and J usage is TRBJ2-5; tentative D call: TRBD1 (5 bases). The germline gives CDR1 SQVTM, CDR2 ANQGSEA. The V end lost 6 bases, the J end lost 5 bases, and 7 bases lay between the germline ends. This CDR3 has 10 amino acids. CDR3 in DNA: TGCAGCGTGGGGCTGGAGACCCAGTACTTC. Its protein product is CSVGLETQYF.

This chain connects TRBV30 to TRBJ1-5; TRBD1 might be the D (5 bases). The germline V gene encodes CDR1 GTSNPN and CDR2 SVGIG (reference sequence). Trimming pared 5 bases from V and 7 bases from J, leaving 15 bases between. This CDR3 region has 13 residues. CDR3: CAWEAGIGQPQHF. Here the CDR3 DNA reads TGTGCCTGGGAGGCAGGGATCGGACAGCCCCAGCATTTT.

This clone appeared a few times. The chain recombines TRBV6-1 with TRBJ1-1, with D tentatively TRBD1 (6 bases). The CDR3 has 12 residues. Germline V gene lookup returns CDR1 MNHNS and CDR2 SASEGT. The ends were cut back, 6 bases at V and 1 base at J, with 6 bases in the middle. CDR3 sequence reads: CASRQGNTEAFF. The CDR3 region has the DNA TGTGCCAGCAGACAGGGGAACACTGAAGCTTTCTTT.

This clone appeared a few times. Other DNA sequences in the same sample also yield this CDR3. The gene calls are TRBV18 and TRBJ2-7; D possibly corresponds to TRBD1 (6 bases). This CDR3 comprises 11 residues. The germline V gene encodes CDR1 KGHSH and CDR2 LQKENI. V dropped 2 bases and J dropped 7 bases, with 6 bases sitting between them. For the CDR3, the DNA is TGTGCCAGCTCACCAGACAGGGAGCAGTACTTC. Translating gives CASSPDREQYF. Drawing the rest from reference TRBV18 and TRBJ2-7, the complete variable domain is NAGVMQNPRHLVRRRGQEARLRCSPMKGHSHVYWYRQLPEEGLKFMVYLQKENIIDESGMPKERFSAEFPKEGPSILRIQQVVRGDSAAYFCASSPDREQYFGPGTRLTVT.

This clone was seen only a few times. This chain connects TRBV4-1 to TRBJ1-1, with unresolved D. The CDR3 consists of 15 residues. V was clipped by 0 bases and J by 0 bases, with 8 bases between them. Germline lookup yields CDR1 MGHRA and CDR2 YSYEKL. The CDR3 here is CASSQDYGMNTEAFF. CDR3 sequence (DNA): TGCGCCAGCAGCCAAGATTACGGGATGAACACTGAAGCTTTCTTT.

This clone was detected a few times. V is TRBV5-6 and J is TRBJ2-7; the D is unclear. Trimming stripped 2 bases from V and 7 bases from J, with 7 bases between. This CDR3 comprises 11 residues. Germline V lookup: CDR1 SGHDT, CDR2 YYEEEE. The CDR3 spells CASSFSNEQYF. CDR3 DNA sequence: TGTGCCAGCAGCTTCTCAAATGAGCAGTACTTC.

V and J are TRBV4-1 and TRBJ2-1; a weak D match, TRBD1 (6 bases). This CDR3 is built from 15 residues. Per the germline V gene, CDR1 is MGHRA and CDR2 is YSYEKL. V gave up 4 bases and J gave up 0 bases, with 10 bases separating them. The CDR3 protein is CASSLSRGSYNEQFF. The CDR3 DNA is TGCGCCAGCAGCCTCTCCAGGGGCTCCTACAATGAGCAGTTCTTC.

Here the CDR3 reads CAWNRVFYGYTF. The CDR3 DNA reads as TGTGCCTGGAACAGGGTTTTCTATGGCTACACCTTC. The chain uses TRBV30 and TRBJ1-2, with a weak D call TRBD1 (6 bases). The V end lost 4 bases, the J end lost 4 bases, and 10 bases lay between the germline ends. Germline CDR1 is GTSNPN and CDR2 is SVGIG (reference sequence). This CDR3 is built from 12 residues.

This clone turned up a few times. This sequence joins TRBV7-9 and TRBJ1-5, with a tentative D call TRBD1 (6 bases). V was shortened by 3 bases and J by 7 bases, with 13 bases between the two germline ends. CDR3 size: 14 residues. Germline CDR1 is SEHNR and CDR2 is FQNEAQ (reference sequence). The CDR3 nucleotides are TGTGCCAGCAGCTTTCAGGGGCTAGGGCAGCCCCAGCATTTT. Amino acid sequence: CASSFQGLGQPQHF.

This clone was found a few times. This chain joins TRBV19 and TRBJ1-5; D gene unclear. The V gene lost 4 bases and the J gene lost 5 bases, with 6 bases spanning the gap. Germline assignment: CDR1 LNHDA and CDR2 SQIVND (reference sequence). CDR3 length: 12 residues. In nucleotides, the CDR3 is TGTGCCAGTAGTAATGATTATCAGCCCCAGCATTTT. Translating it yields CASSNDYQPQHF.

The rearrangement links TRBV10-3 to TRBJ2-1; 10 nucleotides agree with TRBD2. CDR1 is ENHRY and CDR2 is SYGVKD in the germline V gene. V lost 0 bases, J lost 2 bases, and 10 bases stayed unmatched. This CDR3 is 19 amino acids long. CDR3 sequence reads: CAISESASGGPSTYNEQFF. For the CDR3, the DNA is TGTGCCATCAGTGAGTCGGCTAGCGGGGGCCCAAGTACCTACAATGAGCAGTTCTTC.

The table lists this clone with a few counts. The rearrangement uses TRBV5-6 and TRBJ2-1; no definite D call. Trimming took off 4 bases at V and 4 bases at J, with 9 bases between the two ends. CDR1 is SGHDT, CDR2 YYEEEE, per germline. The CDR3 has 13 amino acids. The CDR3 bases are TGTGCCAGCAGCCCAACGATATACAATGAGCAGTTCTTC. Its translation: CASSPTIYNEQFF.

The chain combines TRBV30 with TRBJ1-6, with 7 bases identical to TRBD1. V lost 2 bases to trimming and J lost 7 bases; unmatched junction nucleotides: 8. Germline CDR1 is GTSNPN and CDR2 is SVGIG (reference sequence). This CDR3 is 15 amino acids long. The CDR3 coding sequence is TGTGCCTGGAGTCCCCGGGACAGCACAAATTCACCCCTCCACTTT. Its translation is CAWSPRDSTNSPLHF.

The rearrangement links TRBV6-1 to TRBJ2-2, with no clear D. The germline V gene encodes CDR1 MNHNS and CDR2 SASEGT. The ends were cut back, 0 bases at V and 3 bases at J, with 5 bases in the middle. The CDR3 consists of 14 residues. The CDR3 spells CASSEAYHTGELFF. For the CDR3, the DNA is TGTGCCAGCAGTGAAGCTTACCACACCGGGGAGCTGTTTTTT.

CDR3 DNA: TGTGCCAGCAGCCCAGAGGGGGTGCGGAGCTCCTATAATTCACCCCTCCACTTT. This gives the protein CASSPEGVRSSYNSPLHF. The chain employs TRBV9 and TRBJ1-6; D may be TRBD1 (6 bases). The CDR3 loop spans 18 amino acids. CDR1 and CDR2 (germline): SGDLS, YYNGEE. V lost 4 bases to trimming and J lost 0 bases, with 17 bases between them.

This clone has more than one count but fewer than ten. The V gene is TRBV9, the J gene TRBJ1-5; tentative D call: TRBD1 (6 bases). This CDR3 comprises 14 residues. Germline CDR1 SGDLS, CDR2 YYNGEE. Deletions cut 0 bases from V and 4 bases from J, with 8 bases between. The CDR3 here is CASSVGRGNQPQHF. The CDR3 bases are TGTGCCAGCAGCGTAGGCAGGGGAAATCAGCCCCAGCATTTT.

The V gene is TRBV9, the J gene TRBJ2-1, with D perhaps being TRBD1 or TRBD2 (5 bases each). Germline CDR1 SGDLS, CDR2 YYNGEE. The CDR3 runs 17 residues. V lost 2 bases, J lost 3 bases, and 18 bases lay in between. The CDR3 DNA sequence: TGTGCCAGCAGCGTGGACGGGGCCCAGAATGTCTACAATGAGCAGTTCTTC. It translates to CASSVDGAQNVYNEQFF. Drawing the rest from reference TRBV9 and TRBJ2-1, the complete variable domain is DSGVTQTPKHLITATGQRVTLRCSPRSGDLSVYWYQQSLDQGLQFLIQYYNGEERAKGNILERFSAQQFPDLHSELNLSSLELGDSALYFCASSVDGAQNVYNEQFFGPGTRLTVL.

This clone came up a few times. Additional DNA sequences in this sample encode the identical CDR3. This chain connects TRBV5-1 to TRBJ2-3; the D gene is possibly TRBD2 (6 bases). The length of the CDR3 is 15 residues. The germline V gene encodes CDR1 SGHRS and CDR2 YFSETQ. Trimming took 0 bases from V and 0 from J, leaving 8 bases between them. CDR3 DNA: TGCGCCAGCAGCTTGGGCGGGGTGAGCACAGATACGCAGTATTTT. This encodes CASSLGGVSTDTQYF.

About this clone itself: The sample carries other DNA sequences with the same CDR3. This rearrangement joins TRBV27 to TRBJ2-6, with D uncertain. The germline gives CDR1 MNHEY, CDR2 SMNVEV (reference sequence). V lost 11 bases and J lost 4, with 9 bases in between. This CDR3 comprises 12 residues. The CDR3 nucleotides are TGTGCCTCGAGCCCCGGGGCCAACGTCCTGACTTTC. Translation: CASSPGANVLTF.

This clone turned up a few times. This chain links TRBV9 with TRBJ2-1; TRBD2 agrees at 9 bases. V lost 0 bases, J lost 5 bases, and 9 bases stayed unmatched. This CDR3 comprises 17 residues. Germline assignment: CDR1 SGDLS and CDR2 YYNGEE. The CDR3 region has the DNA TGTGCCAGCAGCGTAGCGGTTGTTAGCGGGGGTAACAATGAGCAGTTCTTC. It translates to CASSVAVVSGGNNEQFF.

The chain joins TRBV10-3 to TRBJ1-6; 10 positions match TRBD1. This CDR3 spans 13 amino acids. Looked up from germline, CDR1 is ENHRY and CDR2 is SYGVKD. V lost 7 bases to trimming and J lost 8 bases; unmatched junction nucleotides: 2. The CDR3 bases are TGTGCCATCACCGGGACAGGGGATTCACCCCTCCACTTT. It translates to CAITGTGDSPLHF.

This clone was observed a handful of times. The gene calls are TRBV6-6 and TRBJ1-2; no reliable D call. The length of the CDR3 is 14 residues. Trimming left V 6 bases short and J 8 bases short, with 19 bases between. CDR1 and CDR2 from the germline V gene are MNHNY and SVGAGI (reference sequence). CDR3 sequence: CASSSERSSWGYTF. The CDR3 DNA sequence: TGTGCCAGCAGCTCTGAACGGTCTTCTTGGGGCTACACCTTC.

The CDR3 bases are TGTGCCAGCAGCACCAAGACAGGGGGCATTTCAGATACGCAGTATTTT. It translates to CASSTKTGGISDTQYF. V gene TRBV5-4 combines with J gene TRBJ2-3; 10 bases are shared with TRBD1. In germline, CDR1 is SGHNT, CDR2 YYREEE (reference sequence). V was pared by 4 bases and J by 4 bases, with 9 bases of the junction left unmatched. The CDR3 runs to 16 residues.

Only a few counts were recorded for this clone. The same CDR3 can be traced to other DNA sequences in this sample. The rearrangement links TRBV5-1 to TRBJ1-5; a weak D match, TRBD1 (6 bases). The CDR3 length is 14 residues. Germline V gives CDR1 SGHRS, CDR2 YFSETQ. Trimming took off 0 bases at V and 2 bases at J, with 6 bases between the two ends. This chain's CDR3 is CASSLAGGNQPQHF. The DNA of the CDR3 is TGCGCCAGCAGCTTGGCAGGGGGCAATCAGCCCCAGCATTTT.

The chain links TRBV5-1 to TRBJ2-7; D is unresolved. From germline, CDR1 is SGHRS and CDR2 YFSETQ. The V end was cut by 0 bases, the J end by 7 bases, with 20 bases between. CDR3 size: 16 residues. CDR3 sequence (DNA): TGCGCCAGCAGCTTGGAACTGGGTTACCAGTCGCGGGAGCAGTACTTC. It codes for CASSLELGYQSREQYF. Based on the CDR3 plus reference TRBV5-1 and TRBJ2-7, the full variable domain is KAGVTQTPRYLIKTRGQQVTLSCSPISGHRSVSWYQQTPGQGLQFLFEYFSETQRNKGNFPGRFSGRQFSNSRSEMNVSTLELGDSALYLCASSLELGYQSREQYFGPGTRLTVT.

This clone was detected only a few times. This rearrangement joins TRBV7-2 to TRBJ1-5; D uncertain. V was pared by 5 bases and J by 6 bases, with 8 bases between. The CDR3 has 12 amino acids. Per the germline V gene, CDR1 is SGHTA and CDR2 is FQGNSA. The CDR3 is CASSGPLQPQHF. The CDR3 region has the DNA TGTGCCAGCAGCGGCCCGCTTCAGCCCCAGCATTTT.

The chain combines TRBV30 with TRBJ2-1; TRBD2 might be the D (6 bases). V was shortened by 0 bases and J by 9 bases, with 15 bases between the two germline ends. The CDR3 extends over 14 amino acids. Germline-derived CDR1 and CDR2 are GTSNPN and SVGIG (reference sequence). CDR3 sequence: CAWSVVQVSGEQFF. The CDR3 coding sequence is TGTGCCTGGAGTGTAGTACAAGTTAGCGGTGAGCAGTTCTTC.